A selection of T cell receptor beta chains follows, all from one sample in a study of T-cell memory formation after mild COVID-19. TCRdb fed the 5' RACE reads into MiXCR, producing one record per CDR3 protein. The data hold approximately 480,000 distinct CDR3 sequences, with 15% to 20% observed a single time. The sample taken for sequencing was PBMCs or a T cell subset sorted from them (not recorded which). The receptors here all came from an adult woman who had mild COVID-19 (a few samples of this study predate the infection). Cell type and time point are not known. Both conserved end residues are part of each CDR3. D genes are given only for firm matches. Where a row states a size, it is once, few, many or the class of an expanded clone; other rows omit it.

d_call clone_size j_call v_call cdr3_nt cdr3_aa
TRBD2 NA TRBJ2-7 TRBV30 TGTGCCTGGAGTGTTATATCTAGCGGGTCCTACGAGCAGTACTTC CAWSVISSGSYEQYF
NA NA TRBJ1-2 TRBV10-3 TGTGCCATCAGTGCTGACCTCTATGGCTACACCTTC CAISADLYGYTF
NA few TRBJ2-5 TRBV24-1 TGTGCCACCAGTGATTACAGGTTCGGGAAAGAGACCCAGTACTTC CATSDYRFGKETQYF
NA NA TRBJ1-1 TRBV7-9 TGTGCCAGCAGCTCCCGGCCAGGCTACACTGAAGCTTTCTTT CASSSRPGYTEAFF
NA NA TRBJ2-7 TRBV18 TGTGCCAGCTCACTCCACAACGGGGACGAGCAGTACTTC CASSLHNGDEQYF
NA few TRBJ2-3 TRBV4-2 TGTGCCAGCAGCCAAGATTATGTCTTGGGAGATACGCAGTATTTT CASSQDYVLGDTQYF
NA few TRBJ2-3 TRBV7-9 TGTGCCAGCAGCAGCCTGAAGCAGGGCCTTCAATTCTTTACTAGCACAGATACGCAGTATTTT CASSSLKQGLQFFTSTDTQYF
TRBD1 few TRBJ1-2 TRBV12-3/TRBV12-4 TGTGCCAGCAGTCCCCGACAGGGTTTGAACTATGGCTACACCTTC CASSPRQGLNYGYTF
NA NA TRBJ2-6 TRBV4-3 TGCGCCAGCAGCCCCTCCGGGGGGCTTGATTCTGGGGCCAACGTCCTGACTTTC CASSPSGGLDSGANVLTF
TRBD2 few TRBJ2-2 TRBV5-4 TGTGCCAGCAGCCAGGGACTAGCGGGAGAATACGGGGAGCTGTTTTTT CASSQGLAGEYGELFF
NA NA TRBJ1-1 TRBV15 TGTGCCACCAGCAGAGGTCCTGACACTGAAGCTTTCTTT CATSRGPDTEAFF
NA few TRBJ2-5 TRBV20-1 TGCAGTGCTCGGTTCAGGCATAACCAAGAGACCCAGTACTTC CSARFRHNQETQYF
NA many TRBJ2-5 TRBV7-9 TGTGCCAGCAGCCCTGATGGGTACCAAGAGACCCAGTACTTC CASSPDGYQETQYF
TRBD2 NA TRBJ2-1 TRBV20-1 TGCAGTGCTAGAGATGTAGCGGGAGGGCTTGCGAATGAGCAGTTCTTC CSARDVAGGLANEQFF
TRBD1 NA TRBJ1-2 TRBV27 TGTGCCAGCAGTCCCCTGACAGGGGCGGGTGGCTACACCTTC CASSPLTGAGGYTF
TRBD2 few TRBJ2-1 TRBV5-6 TGTGCCAGCAGCCCGAGCCTGGGAGCGGGAGGGTATGAGCAGTTCTTC CASSPSLGAGGYEQFF
NA NA TRBJ2-3 TRBV30 TGTGCCTGGAGTCTAGGGGTCCCAGATACGCAGTATTTT CAWSLGVPDTQYF
TRBD1 NA TRBJ2-7 TRBV30 TGTGCCTGGAACCAACACGACAGGGCCCCCTCCTACGAGCAGTACTTC CAWNQHDRAPSYEQYF
NA NA TRBJ1-1 TRBV6-5 TGTGCCAGCAGAAATACCGGGAGAGACGGATCTGAAGCTTTCTTT CASRNTGRDGSEAFF
NA few TRBJ2-2 TRBV4-1 TGCGCCAGCAGCCAGCAGGGATCCGGGGAGCTGTTTTTT CASSQQGSGELFF
NA NA TRBJ1-3 TRBV12-3/TRBV12-4 TGTGCCAGCAGCCGCCTGGCAGCATCTGGAAACACCATATATTTT CASSRLAASGNTIYF
NA NA TRBJ2-1 TRBV6-1 TGTGCCAGCAGTGAAGGCCCGTATTGGGGTTCCTACAATGAGCAGTTCTTC CASSEGPYWGSYNEQFF
NA few TRBJ2-7 TRBV4-1 TGCGCCAGCAGCCACGGGGAGGCCGCCTACGAGCAGTACTTC CASSHGEAAYEQYF
TRBD1 few TRBJ1-2 TRBV10-2 TGCGCCAGCAGCGCACAGGGGACGGGCGGCTACACCTTC CASSAQGTGGYTF
NA few TRBJ2-6 TRBV7-2 TGTGCCAGCACAGCAGCGGGGGCCAACGTCCTGACTTTC CASTAAGANVLTF
NA few TRBJ2-1 TRBV6-6 TGTGCCAGCAGTTACGTCAGAGGAGCCCAGTTCTTC CASSYVRGAQFF
TRBD1 few TRBJ2-3 TRBV28 TGTGCCAGCAGCTACAGGGGGAAGGCGCAGTATTTT CASSYRGKAQYF
NA NA TRBJ2-3 TRBV30 TGTGCCTGGAGCTTCTCGAGGGGGGATACGCAGTATTTT CAWSFSRGDTQYF
TRBD1 NA TRBJ2-7 TRBV7-2 TGTGCCAGCAGTACGACAGGGGAGTACGAGCAGTACTTC CASSTTGEYEQYF
NA few TRBJ2-7 TRBV29-1 TGCAGCGGGTGGGACGGACCCTACGAGCAGTACTTC CSGWDGPYEQYF
NA few TRBJ1-1 TRBV5-1 TGCGCCAGCAGCTTGAGTACGGGCGTGGGGAACACTGAAGCTTTCTTT CASSLSTGVGNTEAFF
NA few TRBJ2-5 TRBV20-1 TGCAGTGGCGGGGTTTTGGGGTTGGGAGAGACCCAGTACTTC CSGGVLGLGETQYF
TRBD2 few TRBJ2-3 TRBV14 TGTGCCAGCAGCCATGCTCGGACTAGCGGCCTTAGAGTGACAGATACGCAGTATTTT CASSHARTSGLRVTDTQYF
NA NA TRBJ1-3 TRBV5-1 TGCGCCAGCAGCTTGGGGGACTCTGGAAACACCATATATTTT CASSLGDSGNTIYF
NA NA TRBJ1-1 TRBV3-1 TGTGCCAGCAGCCCCATGGTGAACACTGAAGCTTTCTTT CASSPMVNTEAFF
TRBD2 NA TRBJ2-1 TRBV20-1 TGCAGTGCTAGTGCCCCGACTAGCGGCCTGGGGGTGTTCTTC CSASAPTSGLGVFF
TRBD1 NA TRBJ1-1 TRBV5-1 TGCGCCAGCAGCCCGGACAGGGGGCTTGTGAACACTGAAGCTTTCTTT CASSPDRGLVNTEAFF
TRBD1 NA TRBJ2-1 TRBV24-1 TGTGCCACCAGTGATTGGGACAGCTACAATGAGCAGTTCTTC CATSDWDSYNEQFF
NA few TRBJ1-3 TRBV12-3/TRBV12-4 TGTGCCAGCAGTCAGTTGGAAAACACCATATATTTT CASSQLENTIYF
NA few TRBJ1-1 TRBV20-1 TGCAGTGCTACAGCTTTGATTGGGGCTTTCTTT CSATALIGAFF
NA NA TRBJ2-3 TRBV24-1 TGTGCCACCAGTGATTTAAGGGGGTATGGAGATACGCAGTATTTT CATSDLRGYGDTQYF
TRBD2 many TRBJ2-2 TRBV12-3/TRBV12-4 TGTGCCAGCAGTTTGAGGACTAGCGGGACCGGGGAGCTGTTTTTT CASSLRTSGTGELFF
NA few TRBJ1-1 TRBV24-1 TGTGCCACCAGGGACAAGGGGAACACTGAAGCTTTCTTT CATRDKGNTEAFF
NA few TRBJ2-1 TRBV7-2 TGTGCCAGCAGCTGGAGCAGGGGGGCTTACAATGAGCAGTTCTTC CASSWSRGAYNEQFF
TRBD1 few TRBJ2-7 TRBV19 TGTGCCAGTAGTACGGACCACAGGGGTTACGAGCAGTACTTC CASSTDHRGYEQYF
NA NA TRBJ2-7 TRBV12-3/TRBV12-4 TGTGCCAGCAGTCCCTTGGGCCAGGGGGAGCAGTACTTC CASSPLGQGEQYF
NA NA TRBJ1-2 TRBV24-1 TGTGCCACCAGAGGGTTTGGCTATGGCTACACCTTC CATRGFGYGYTF
NA NA TRBJ2-7 TRBV24-1 TGTGCCACCAGTGATTTGGTGGCAACCTACGAGCAGTACTTC CATSDLVATYEQYF
NA few TRBJ2-1 TRBV30 TGTGCCTGGAGTGTAGCCACAGGGAGAGGCCAGTTCTTC CAWSVATGRGQFF
NA NA TRBJ1-6 TRBV11-3 TGTGCCAGCAGCCAGACAGCCTATAATTCACCCCTCCACTTT CASSQTAYNSPLHF
NA many TRBJ1-2 TRBV4-3 TGCGCCAGCAGCCAAAGCTCGACAAGTAACTATGGCTACACCTTC CASSQSSTSNYGYTF
TRBD2 NA TRBJ2-1 TRBV5-1 TGCGCCAGCACCGATAGGACTAGCGGCACCAATGAGCAGTTCTTC CASTDRTSGTNEQFF
NA NA TRBJ1-4 TRBV7-8 TGTGCCAGCAGCTCCGCCAGGACAACAACTAATGAAAAACTGTTTTTT CASSSARTTTNEKLFF